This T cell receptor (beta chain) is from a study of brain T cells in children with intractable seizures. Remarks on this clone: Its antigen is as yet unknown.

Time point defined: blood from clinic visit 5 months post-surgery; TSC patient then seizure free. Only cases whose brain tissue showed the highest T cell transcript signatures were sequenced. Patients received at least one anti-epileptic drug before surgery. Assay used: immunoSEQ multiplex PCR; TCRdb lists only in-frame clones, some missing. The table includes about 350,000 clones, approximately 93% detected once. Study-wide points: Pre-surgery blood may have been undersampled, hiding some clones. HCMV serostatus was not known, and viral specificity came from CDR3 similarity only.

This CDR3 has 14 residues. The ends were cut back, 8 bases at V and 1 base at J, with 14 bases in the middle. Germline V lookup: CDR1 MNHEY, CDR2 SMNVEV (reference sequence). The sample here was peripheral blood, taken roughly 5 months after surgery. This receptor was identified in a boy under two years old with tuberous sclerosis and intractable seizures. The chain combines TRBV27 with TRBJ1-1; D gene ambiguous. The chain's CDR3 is CASLSLWENTEAFF. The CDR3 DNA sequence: TGTGCCAGCCTCTCTCTGTGGGAGAACACTGAAGCTTTCTTT.